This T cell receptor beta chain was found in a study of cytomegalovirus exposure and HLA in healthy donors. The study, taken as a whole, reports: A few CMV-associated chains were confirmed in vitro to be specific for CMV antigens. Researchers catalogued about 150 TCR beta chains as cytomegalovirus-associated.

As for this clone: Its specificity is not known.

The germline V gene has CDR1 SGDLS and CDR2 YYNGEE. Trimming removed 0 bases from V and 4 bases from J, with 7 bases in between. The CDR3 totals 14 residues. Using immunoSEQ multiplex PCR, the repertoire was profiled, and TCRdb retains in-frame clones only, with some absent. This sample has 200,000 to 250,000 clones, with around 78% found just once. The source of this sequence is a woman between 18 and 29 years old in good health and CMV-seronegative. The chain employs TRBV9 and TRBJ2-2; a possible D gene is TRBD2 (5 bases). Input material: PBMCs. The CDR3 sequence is CASSVVSGTGELFF. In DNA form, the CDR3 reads TGTGCCAGCAGCGTAGTCAGCGGCACCGGGGAGCTGTTTTTT.